This TCR beta chain emerged from a study of cytomegalovirus exposure and HLA in healthy donors. About the study: It was reported in a later analysis that the approximately 120 validation repertoires used the same platform as the approximately 650 first-cohort repertoires. General observations from the study: Subsequent analysis found a tendency for first-cohort TCR clusters to co-occur within the 100 to 150 validation repertoires. The study designated fewer than 200 TCR beta chains cytomegalovirus-associated. Rarity marked most TCR sequences, yet some public TCRs occurred in many donors.

The CDR3 is made up of 12 amino acids. Per germline, CDR1 SQVTM and CDR2 ANQGSEA. Losses at the gene ends were 4 bases for V and 4 bases for J; bases not matched to a gene: 1. In its sample, this clone was seen once. Antigen unknown. Different DNA sequences within this sample yield the same CDR3. This table comes from immunoSEQ multiplex PCR, and its TCRdb copy is limited to in-frame clones, with some not included. The sample has some 110,000 clones; about 91% are singletons. The sequencing input was PBMCs. The sequence was obtained from a man aged 18 to 30 in good health and CMV-seronegative. V and J are TRBV29-1 and TRBJ2-1; TRBD1 matches 7 bases. The CDR3: CSVGTGYNEQFF. The DNA for the CDR3 is TGCAGCGTTGGGACAGGATACAATGAGCAGTTCTTC.